This T cell receptor (beta chain) was retrieved from a study of follicular helper T cells after annual influenza vaccination. Whole-study findings and limits: Undersampling of larger non-cTfh compartments could not be excluded. Yearly vaccinations repeatedly recalled conserved clonotypes in ICOS+CD38+ cTfh. Rare clonotypes were missed; only about 8.5-21% of cells gave TCRB.

Sample time point: 2015-2016 season, pre-vaccination. Community-dwelling subjects without influenza vaccination in the prior 6 months were enrolled. About this clone itself: Its matching antigen is unknown.

Produced via immunoSEQ multiplex PCR; TCRdb's table is partial and in-frame only. Of thousands of clones detected, roughly 85% appear once; the ten largest clones hold about 0.7%. The CDR3 sequence is 13 residues long. Germline V gives CDR1 MNHEY, CDR2 SMNVEV (reference sequence). V lost 6 bases to trimming and J lost 4 bases; unmatched junction nucleotides: 5. The clonotype originates from an adult who received the influenza vaccine. The rearrangement links TRBV27 to TRBJ1-2; 7 positions agree with TRBD1. The sequenced sample was CXCR5- memory CD4+ T cells sorted from blood, obtained on the day of influenza vaccination. CDR3 in DNA: TGTGCCAGCAGCTCCGACAGGGCCTATGGCTACACCTTC. Translated, it gives CASSSDRAYGYTF.